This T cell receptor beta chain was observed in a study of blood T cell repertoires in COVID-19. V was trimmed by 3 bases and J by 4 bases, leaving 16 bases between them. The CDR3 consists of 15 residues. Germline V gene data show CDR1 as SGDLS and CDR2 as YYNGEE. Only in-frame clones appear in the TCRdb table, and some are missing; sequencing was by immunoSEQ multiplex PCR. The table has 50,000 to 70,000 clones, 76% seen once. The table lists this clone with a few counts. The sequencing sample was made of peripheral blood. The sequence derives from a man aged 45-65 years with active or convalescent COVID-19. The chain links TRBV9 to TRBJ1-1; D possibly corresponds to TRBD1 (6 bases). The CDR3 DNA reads TGTGCCAGCAGCGGAACTGGGGGCGTCGGCACTGAAGCTTTCTTT. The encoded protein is CASSGTGGVGTEAFF.